The 20 T cell receptor beta chains presented below share a single source sample, sequenced in a study of CD8+ T cells in alopecia areata. Sequencing used cDNA as its template, made by extracting RNA and reverse transcribing it. Method: immunoSEQ multiplex PCR; TCRdb's copy keeps in-frame clones and lacks some. Of about 270,000 clones in the sample, roughly 60% were seen once. Treatment specified: oral pan-JAK inhibitor, 5-10 mg twice daily. Sequenced here: CD4+ T cells sorted from blood, sampled around week 54, from a patient treated with tofacitinib. These receptors were collected from a human donor with alopecia areata.

This chain connects TRBV6-1 to TRBJ2-5; the D gene is possibly TRBD1 (6 bases). There are 13 residues in the CDR3. V was trimmed by 5 bases and J by 5 bases, leaving 12 bases between them. The germline gives CDR1 MNHNS, CDR2 SASEGT. CDR3 protein: CASSLGQYETQYF. The CDR3, as DNA: TGTGCCAGCAGTCTCGGACAGTACGAGACCCAGTACTTC.

The chain joins TRBV10-3 to TRBJ2-3; D is unresolved. Looked up from germline, CDR1 is ENHRY and CDR2 is SYGVKD. V lost 0 bases and J 6 bases, leaving 10 bases between the germline ends. The CDR3 contains 14 residues. For the CDR3, the DNA is TGTGCCATCAGTGAGTCGCATCCCGGGGATACGCAGTATTTT. Translation: CAISESHPGDTQYF.

As for this clone: One end of the junction does not line up with germline, which may come from a read error. The chain carries TRBV7-7 and TRBJ2-1, with D unclear. Germline CDR1 and CDR2: SSHAT and FNYEAQ (reference sequence). CDR3 length: 14 amino acids. The CDR3 reads CASSFGETYNEQFF. Here the CDR3 DNA reads TGTGCTAGCAGCTTTGGTGAGACCTACAATGAGCAGTTCTTC.

The rearrangement joins TRBV7-3 to TRBJ1-6; no definite D call. The ends were cut back, 5 bases at V and 6 bases at J, with 11 bases in the middle. Germline V lookup: CDR1 SGHTA, CDR2 FQGTGA. This CDR3 contains 14 residues. CDR3 sequence (DNA): TGTGCCAGCAGCAGAGCAGGCCCTAATTCACCCCTCCACTTT. It specifies CASSRAGPNSPLHF.

The genes are TRBV10-2 and TRBJ2-5; perhaps TRBD2 as D (5 bases). V was pared by 7 bases and J by 1 base, with 10 bases between. The CDR3 runs 13 residues. The germline V gene encodes CDR1 WSHSY and CDR2 SAAADI. The CDR3 coding sequence is TGCGCCAGCATGGTGAGGGCCCAAGAGACCCAGTACTTC. Protein: CASMVRAQETQYF.

V usage is TRBV18 and J usage is TRBJ1-1; D is undetermined. CDR1 and CDR2 from the germline V gene are KGHSH and LQKENI. With 0 bases removed from V and 8 bases from J, the gap between germline ends came to 10 bases. The CDR3 extends over 13 amino acids. CDR3 sequence: CASSPPRGLEAFF. The CDR3 bases are TGTGCCAGCTCACCACCACGGGGTTTGGAAGCTTTCTTT.

The J gene is TRBJ2-2, the V gene TRBV11-1, with TRBD1 as a possible D gene (6 bases). This CDR3 spans 12 amino acids. V lost 6 bases and J 6 bases, leaving 8 bases between the germline ends. Looked up from germline, CDR1 is SGHAT and CDR2 is FQDESV (reference sequence). The CDR3 sequence is CASSYRAGELFF. CDR3 nucleotides: TGTGCCAGCAGTTACAGGGCCGGGGAGCTGTTTTTT.

This clone has just a few counts. This chain links TRBV7-9 with TRBJ2-5; no firm D call. Germline V gene data show CDR1 as SEHNR and CDR2 as FQNEAQ (reference sequence). The ends were cut back, 3 bases at V and 5 bases at J, with 13 bases in the middle. The CDR3 sequence is 14 residues long. For the CDR3, the DNA is TGTGCCAGCAGCTTTTTGTCGGGTCGGGAGACCCAGTACTTC. Protein sequence: CASSFLSGRETQYF.

CDR3 in DNA: TGTGCCAGCACTACTTGGGGGGACGAGCAGTACTTC. Residues: CASTTWGDEQYF. V usage is TRBV27 and J usage is TRBJ2-7; weak D call: TRBD2 (6 bases). The CDR3 runs 12 residues. From germline, CDR1 is MNHEY and CDR2 SMNVEV (reference sequence). The germline V and J ends were trimmed by 7 bases and 5 bases, with 12 bases remaining between them.

CDR3: CASKTVGATDTQYF. The CDR3 nucleotides are TGCGCCAGTAAGACGGTAGGAGCCACAGATACGCAGTATTTT. The chain is built from TRBV5-1 and TRBJ2-3; D gene unclear. The V gene's germline CDR1 is SGHRS and CDR2 YFSETQ. V was pared by 8 bases and J by 2 bases, with 15 bases between. The CDR3 extends over 14 amino acids.

This clone has only a few counts. The J gene is TRBJ1-1, the V gene TRBV29-1; tentative D call: TRBD1 (5 bases). V lost 5 bases to trimming and J lost 1 base, with 14 bases between them. The CDR3 has 14 amino acids. Looked up from germline, CDR1 is SQVTM and CDR2 is ANQGSEA. The CDR3 DNA follows: TGCAGCGTTACTCAGGGACTGTCGAACACTGAAGCTTTCTTT. This sequence encodes CSVTQGLSNTEAFF.

This clone has a handful of counts. This sequence joins TRBV5-4 and TRBJ2-5, with D perhaps given as TRBD1 or TRBD2 (5 bases each). The CDR3 is 15 amino acids. The germline V gene has CDR1 SGHNT and CDR2 YYREEE (reference sequence). The V gene lost 0 bases and the J gene lost 2 bases, with 11 bases spanning the gap. CDR3 amino acids: CASSLARRTQETQYF. The CDR3 bases are TGTGCCAGCAGCTTGGCCAGGAGGACACAAGAGACCCAGTACTTC. Filled out from reference TRBV5-4 and TRBJ2-5, the complete variable domain reads ETGVTQSPTHLIKTRGQQVTLRCSSQSGHNTVSWYQQALGQGPQFIFQYYREEENGRGNFPPRFSGLQFPNYSSELNVNALELDDSALYLCASSLARRTQETQYFGPGTRLLVL.

This clone was seen more than once but under ten times. The CDR3 here is CATSVNRVDRPDTQYF. The CDR3 DNA is TGTGCCACCAGCGTTAACAGGGTCGATAGGCCAGATACGCAGTATTTT. The rearrangement joins TRBV15 to TRBJ2-3, with D possibly matching TRBD1 (6 bases). V dropped 5 bases and J dropped 4 bases, with 19 bases sitting between them. Germline V CDR1 and CDR2: LNHNV, YYDKDF (reference sequence). This CDR3 has 16 amino acids.

This clone was detected many times. The chain combines TRBV11-1 with TRBJ1-1; tentative D call: TRBD1 (5 bases). Looked up from germline, CDR1 is SGHAT and CDR2 is FQDESV (reference sequence). There are 15 residues in the CDR3. V was clipped by 1 base and J by 1 base, with 10 bases between them. The chain's CDR3 is CASSLVGGANTEAFF. The DNA of the CDR3 is TGTGCCAGCAGCTTAGTTGGGGGAGCGAACACTGAAGCTTTCTTT.

This chain joins TRBV5-4 and TRBJ2-5; D unresolved. The CDR3 covers 11 residues. Germline V gives CDR1 SGHNT, CDR2 YYREEE (reference sequence). V lost 8 bases to trimming and J lost 7 bases, with 12 bases between them. The CDR3 is CARGGPGTQYF. For the CDR3, the DNA is TGTGCCAGGGGCGGCCCTGGGACCCAGTACTTC.

V is TRBV29-1 and J is TRBJ2-7; 11 nucleotides match TRBD2. Germline CDR1 reads SQVTM; CDR2 reads ANQGSEA. The V segment lost 4 bases and the J segment 2 bases; nucleotides outside the gene matches: 7. This CDR3 comprises 15 residues. As DNA, the CDR3 is TGCAGCGTTGGACGGGGACTAGCGGATCCCTACGAGCAGTACTTC. Translating it yields CSVGRGLADPYEQYF.

The chain links TRBV29-1 to TRBJ2-7, with D maybe TRBD1 (6 bases). The CDR3 loop spans 11 amino acids. V gave up 8 bases and J gave up 3 bases, with 11 bases separating them. Germline V gene data show CDR1 as SQVTM and CDR2 as ANQGSEA. CDR3 loop: CSIRTVYEQYF. The CDR3 bases are TGCAGCATTCGGACAGTCTACGAGCAGTACTTC.

The rearrangement joins TRBV5-6 to TRBJ2-3; tentatively, D is TRBD2 (6 bases). The CDR3 length is 14 residues. CDR1 and CDR2 (germline): SGHDT, YYEEEE. V was clipped by 2 bases and J by 2 bases, with 9 bases between them. The CDR3 loop reads CASSFGTSTDTQYF. The CDR3 coding sequence is TGTGCCAGCAGCTTCGGGACTTCCACAGATACGCAGTATTTT.

This clone was found a few times. The chain recombines TRBV5-1 with TRBJ2-3, with a weak D call TRBD1 (6 bases). V lost 5 bases, J lost 3 bases, and 13 bases lay in between. The germline CDR1 and CDR2 sequences are SGHRS and YFSETQ. There are 14 residues in the CDR3. The CDR3 sequence is CASRQGLSTDTQYF. The CDR3 DNA sequence: TGCGCCAGCAGACAGGGTTTATCGACAGATACGCAGTATTTT. Full variable domain (rest looked up from reference TRBV5-1 and TRBJ2-3): KAGVTQTPRYLIKTRGQQVTLSCSPISGHRSVSWYQQTPGQGLQFLFEYFSETQRNKGNFPGRFSGRQFSNSRSEMNVSTLELGDSALYLCASRQGLSTDTQYFGPGTRLTVL.

CDR3 loop: CAWNNGQGAWYF. CDR3 nucleotide sequence: TGTGCCTGGAATAATGGACAGGGGGCATGGTATTTT. This chain connects TRBV30 to TRBJ2-3; TRBD1 aligns across 11 bases. The trim removed 4 bases at V and 14 bases at J, leaving 8 bases unmatched. There are 12 residues in the CDR3. Germline V gene lookup returns CDR1 GTSNPN and CDR2 SVGIG (reference sequence).